This T cell receptor beta chain was documented in a study of blood T cell repertoires in COVID-19. Study in general: T cells, B-cell-depleted T cells, or PBMCs provided the cDNA or gDNA that served as material.

Profiling relied on immunoSEQ multiplex PCR, and the TCRdb table lists in-frame clones only, not all of them. There are some 52,000 clones in the sample; 85% to 90% occur only once, and over 25% lies in the top ten. The CDR3 covers 13 residues. Germline V lookup: CDR1 SGHTS, CDR2 YDEGEE. V dropped 2 bases and J dropped 5 bases, with 8 bases sitting between them. Sequences were obtained from peripheral blood. The chain uses TRBV5-8 and TRBJ1-5; D perhaps matches TRBD1 (5 bases). The source is a human donor in a cohort sampled during active COVID-19. CDR3 nucleotides: TGTGCCAGCAGCTTCGACAGCTATCAGCCCCAGCATTTT. It translates to CASSFDSYQPQHF.